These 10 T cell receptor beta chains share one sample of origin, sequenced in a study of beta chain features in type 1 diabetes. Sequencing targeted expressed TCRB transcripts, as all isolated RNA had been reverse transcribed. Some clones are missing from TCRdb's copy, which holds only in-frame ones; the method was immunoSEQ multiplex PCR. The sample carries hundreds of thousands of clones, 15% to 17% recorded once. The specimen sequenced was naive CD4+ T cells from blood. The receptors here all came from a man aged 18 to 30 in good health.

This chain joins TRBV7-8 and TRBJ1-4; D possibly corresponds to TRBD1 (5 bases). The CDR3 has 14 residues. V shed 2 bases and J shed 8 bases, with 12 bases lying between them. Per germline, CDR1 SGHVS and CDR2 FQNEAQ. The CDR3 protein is CASSLHQGDEKLFF. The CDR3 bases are TGTGCCAGCAGCTTACACCAGGGTGACGAAAAACTGTTTTTT.

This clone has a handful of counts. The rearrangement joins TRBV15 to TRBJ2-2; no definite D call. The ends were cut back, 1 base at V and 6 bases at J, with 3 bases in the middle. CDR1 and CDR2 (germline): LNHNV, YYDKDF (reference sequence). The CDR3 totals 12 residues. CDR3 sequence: CATSRAPGELFF. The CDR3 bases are TGTGCCACCAGCAGAGCACCCGGGGAGCTGTTTTTT. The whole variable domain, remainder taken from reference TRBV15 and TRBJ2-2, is DAMVIQNPRYQVTQFGKPVTLSCSQTLNHNVMYWYQQKSSQAPKLLFHYYDKDFNNEADTPDNFQSRRPNTSFCFLDIRSPGLGDTAMYLCATSRAPGELFFGEGSRLTVL.

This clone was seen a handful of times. CDR3 amino acids: CASSLAASYEQYF. DNA for the CDR3: TGTGCCAGCTCACTGGCGGCCTCCTACGAGCAGTACTTC. The rearrangement joins TRBV18 to TRBJ2-7; D gene unclear. The V gene lost 4 bases and the J gene lost 0 bases, with 7 bases spanning the gap. The CDR3 contains 13 residues. CDR1 is KGHSH and CDR2 is LQKENI in the germline V gene.

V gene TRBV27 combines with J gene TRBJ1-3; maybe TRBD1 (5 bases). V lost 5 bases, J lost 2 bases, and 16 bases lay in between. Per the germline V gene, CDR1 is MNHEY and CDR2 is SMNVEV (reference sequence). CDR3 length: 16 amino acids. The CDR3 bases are TGTGCCAGCAGTCCAGTAAGCCGGGGCGCTGGAAACACCATATATTTT. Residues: CASSPVSRGAGNTIYF.

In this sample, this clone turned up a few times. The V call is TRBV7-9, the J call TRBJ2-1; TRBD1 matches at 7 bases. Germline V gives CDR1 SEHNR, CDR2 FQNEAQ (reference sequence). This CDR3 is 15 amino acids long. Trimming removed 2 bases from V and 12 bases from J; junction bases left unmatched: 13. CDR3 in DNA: TGTGCCAGCAGCTTAATGGGACAGTATCAAAGCGGGCAGTTCTTC. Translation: CASSLMGQYQSGQFF. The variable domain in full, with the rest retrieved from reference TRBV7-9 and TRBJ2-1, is DTGVSQNPRHKITKRGQNVTFRCDPISEHNRLYWYRQTLGQGPEFLTYFQNEAQLEKSRLLSDRFSAERPKGSFSTLEIQRTEQGDSAMYLCASSLMGQYQSGQFFGPGTRLTVL.

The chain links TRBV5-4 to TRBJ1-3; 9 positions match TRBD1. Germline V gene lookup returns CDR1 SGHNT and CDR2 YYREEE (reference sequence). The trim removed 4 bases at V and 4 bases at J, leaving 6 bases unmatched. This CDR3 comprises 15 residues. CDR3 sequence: CASSPGQGSGNTIYF. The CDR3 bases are TGTGCCAGCAGCCCGGGACAGGGTTCAGGAAACACCATATATTTT. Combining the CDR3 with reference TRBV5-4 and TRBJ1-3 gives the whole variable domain ETGVTQSPTHLIKTRGQQVTLRCSSQSGHNTVSWYQQALGQGPQFIFQYYREEENGRGNFPPRFSGLQFPNYSSELNVNALELDDSALYLCASSPGQGSGNTIYFGEGSWLTVV.

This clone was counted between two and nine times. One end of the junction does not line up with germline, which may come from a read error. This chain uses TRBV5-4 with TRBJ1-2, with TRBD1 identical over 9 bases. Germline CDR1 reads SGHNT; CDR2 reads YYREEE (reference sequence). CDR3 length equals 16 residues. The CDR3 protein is CASRLGHRDRARGYTF. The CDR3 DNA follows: TGTGCCAGCAGATTGGGCCACCGGGACAGGGCACGCGGCTACACCTTC.

CDR3 bases: TGTGCCAGCAGGGACAGGGCGGACACCGGGGAGCTGTTTTTT. It encodes CASRDRADTGELFF. The rearrangement uses TRBV2 and TRBJ2-2; 8 bases are a match to TRBD1. The CDR3 sequence is 14 residues long. V shed 6 bases, J shed 3 bases, and the junction held 3 bases outside the gene matches. Germline V gives CDR1 SNHLY, CDR2 FYNNEI.

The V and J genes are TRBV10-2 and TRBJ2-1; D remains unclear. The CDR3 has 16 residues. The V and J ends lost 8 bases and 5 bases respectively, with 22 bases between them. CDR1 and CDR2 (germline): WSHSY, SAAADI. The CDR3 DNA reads TGCGCCAGCCGTCGAAGTGACACACAATCCCACAATGAGCAGTTCTTC. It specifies CASRRSDTQSHNEQFF.

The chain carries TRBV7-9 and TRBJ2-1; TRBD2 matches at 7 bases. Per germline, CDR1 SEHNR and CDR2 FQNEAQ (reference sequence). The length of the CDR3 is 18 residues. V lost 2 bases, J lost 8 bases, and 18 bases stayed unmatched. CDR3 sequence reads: CASSLTFGGGPSGDEQFF. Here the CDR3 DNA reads TGTGCCAGCAGCTTAACCTTTGGGGGAGGGCCCTCCGGGGATGAGCAGTTCTTC.